Presented here are 27 T cell receptor beta chains from one specimen sequenced in a study of CD8 T cells in ankylosing spondylitis. A single record per CDR3 protein comes from TCRdb applying MiXCR to the 5' RACE reads. The sample has 380,000 or so distinct CDR3 sequences, approximately 20% seen once; the top ten hold 10% to 15%. The sample was blood, either unsorted or a sorted T cell fraction (not recorded which). The receptors come from a male donor with ankylosing spondylitis or in good health (not recorded which).

This chain joins TRBV15 and TRBJ2-3; TRBD1 or TRBD2 may be the D gene (5 bases each). The V and J ends lost 6 bases and 2 bases respectively, with 15 bases between them. Germline V CDR1 and CDR2: LNHNV, YYDKDF (reference sequence). The CDR3 extends over 15 amino acids. CDR3 DNA sequence: TGTGCCACCAGATCGGGACGGATTGTCACAGATACGCAGTATTTT. This encodes CATRSGRIVTDTQYF.

The V gene is TRBV20-1, the J gene TRBJ2-5; D is uncertain. CDR3 length: 14 residues. The ends were cut back, 0 bases at V and 3 bases at J, with 11 bases in the middle. Per the germline V gene, CDR1 is DFQATT and CDR2 is SNEGSKA (reference sequence). The CDR3 bases are TGCAGTGCTAGAGATCTTTTCCAAGAAGAGACCCAGTACTTC. It is translated as CSARDLFQEETQYF.

The V gene is TRBV20-1, the J gene TRBJ2-5; either TRBD1 or TRBD2 may fit D (5 bases each). Germline lookup yields CDR1 DFQATT and CDR2 SNEGSKA (reference sequence). This CDR3 has 14 residues. V gave up 3 bases and J gave up 0 bases, with 11 bases separating them. CDR3 amino acids: CSASGTMNQETQYF. CDR3 coding DNA: TGCAGTGCTAGTGGGACGATGAACCAAGAGACCCAGTACTTC.

The chain links TRBV13 to TRBJ2-3, with a weak D call TRBD2 (6 bases). The CDR3 spans 18 residues. Trimming took off 1 base at V and 0 bases at J, with 17 bases between the two ends. The V gene's germline CDR1 is PRHDT and CDR2 FYEKMQ (reference sequence). CDR3 sequence: CASSLERRGLPSTDTQYF. The DNA of the CDR3 is TGTGCCAGCAGCTTAGAAAGGCGGGGCCTTCCTAGCACAGATACGCAGTATTTT. The whole variable domain, remainder taken from reference TRBV13 and TRBJ2-3, is AAGVIQSPRHLIKEKRETATLKCYPIPRHDTVYWYQQGPGQDPQFLISFYEKMQSDKGSIPDRFSAQQFSDYHSELNMSSLELGDSALYFCASSLERRGLPSTDTQYFGPGTRLTVL.

The chain has TRBV29-1 and TRBJ2-7, with TRBD1 matching over 11 bases. The CDR3 is made up of 16 amino acids. CDR1 is SQVTM, CDR2 ANQGSEA, per germline. With V trimmed by 4 bases and J by 3 bases, 11 bases remained unmatched. The CDR3 DNA reads as TGCAGCGTTGCGGGGTCCAGGGACAGGGGGATCTACGAGCAGTACTTC. This encodes CSVAGSRDRGIYEQYF.

This clonotype was found a few times. The V and J genes are TRBV21-1 and TRBJ2-2; TRBD1, the table's D call, was not compared with the DNA. TRBV21-1 represents a pseudogene. The CDR3 runs to 14 residues. The CDR3 loop reads CASSNGGCAGELFF. In DNA, the CDR3 is TGTGCCAGCAGCAATGGGGGTTGTGCCGGGGAGCTGTTTTTT.

This clonotype was picked up a small number of times. CDR3 sequence reads: CASSLTDWVRTDTQYF. The CDR3, as DNA: TGTGCCAGCAGCTTAACGGACTGGGTCCGCACAGATACGCAGTATTTT. The chain combines TRBV7-6 with TRBJ2-3; perhaps TRBD2 as D (5 bases). The CDR3 runs 16 residues. The V end was cut by 2 bases, the J end by 1 base, with 13 bases between. Germline V gene data show CDR1 as SGHVS and CDR2 as FNYEAQ.

The rearrangement uses TRBV9 and TRBJ2-1; 8 nucleotides match TRBD1. Trimming removed 4 bases from V and 9 bases from J; junction bases left unmatched: 18. Germline CDR1 and CDR2: SGDLS and YYNGEE. The CDR3 has 17 residues. CDR3 in DNA: TGTGCCAGCAGCCTCAATGACAGGGGTCTAAATACGGGTGAGCAGTTCTTC. Amino acids: CASSLNDRGLNTGEQFF.

This clonotype was found a few times. The chain is built from TRBV5-6 and TRBJ2-1; D may correspond to TRBD1 or TRBD2 (5 bases each). Germline values: CDR1 SGHDT, CDR2 YYEEEE. Deletions cut 0 bases from V and 8 bases from J, with 15 bases between. The CDR3 consists of 15 residues. The CDR3 nucleotides are TGTGCCAGCAGCTTGGGACTCCGGGGCGTAGATGAGCAGTTCTTC. Protein product: CASSLGLRGVDEQFF. The whole variable domain, filled in from reference TRBV5-6 and TRBJ2-1, reads DAGVTQSPTHLIKTRGQQVTLRCSPKSGHDTVSWYQQALGQGPQFIFQYYEEEERQRGNFPDRFSGHQFPNYSSELNVNALLLGDSALYLCASSLGLRGVDEQFFGPGTRLTVL.

V and J are TRBV5-5 and TRBJ2-2; TRBD2 matches 7 bases. CDR1 is SGHKS and CDR2 is YYEKEE in the germline V gene (reference sequence). V trimming: 4 bases; J trimming: 9 bases; junction bases outside the gene matches: 3. CDR3 length: 12 amino acids. CDR3 coding DNA: TGTGCCAGCAGCCTGCGGGGGTGGGAGCTGTTTTTT. Its translation: CASSLRGWELFF.

The chain carries TRBV7-2 and TRBJ2-1, with no clear D. CDR3 length: 14 residues. Germline loops: CDR1 SGHTA, CDR2 FQGNSA. V was trimmed by 5 bases and J by 9 bases, leaving 17 bases between them. The CDR3: CASSPRALFPEQFF. The CDR3 nucleotides are TGTGCCAGCAGCCCCCGAGCCCTATTCCCTGAGCAGTTCTTC.

The chain uses TRBV27 and TRBJ2-3; D is possibly TRBD2 (6 bases). The CDR3 covers 13 residues. Deletions cut 2 bases from V and 6 bases from J, with 9 bases between. Per germline, CDR1 MNHEY and CDR2 SMNVEV (reference sequence). The CDR3 sequence is CASSLGGYDTQYF. CDR3 nucleotides: TGTGCCAGCAGTTTAGGGGGGTACGATACGCAGTATTTT.

The V call is TRBV29-1, the J call TRBJ2-2; TRBD2 might be the D (5 bases). Germline values: CDR1 SQVTM, CDR2 ANQGSEA. The CDR3 length is 15 residues. V dropped 2 bases and J dropped 0 bases, with 10 bases sitting between them. The CDR3 region has the DNA TGCAGCGTTGAATTAGCCGGGGCGAACACCGGGGAGCTGTTTTTT. Translating it yields CSVELAGANTGELFF.

This clonotype appeared a few times. The chain couples TRBV29-1 to TRBJ2-7, with 8 positions matching TRBD1. This CDR3 region has 13 residues. V shed 6 bases and J 7 bases; nucleotides not matched to a gene: 11. Germline V gene data show CDR1 as SQVTM and CDR2 as ANQGSEA. The CDR3 DNA reads as TGCAGCGTCCGAGAGGGACAGGCCCGAGAGCAGTACTTC. It yields the protein CSVREGQAREQYF.

This clonotype was counted only a few times. The chain links TRBV30 to TRBJ2-3; D is unclear. CDR1 GTSNPN and CDR2 SVGIG come from the germline V gene (reference sequence). The germline V and J ends were trimmed by 5 bases and 0 bases, with 15 bases remaining between them. There are 15 residues in the CDR3. The CDR3: CAWAGSGASTDTQYF. The CDR3 nucleotides are TGTGCCTGGGCCGGTTCAGGCGCTAGCACAGATACGCAGTATTTT. The whole variable domain, filled in from reference TRBV30 and TRBJ2-3, reads SQTIHQWPATLVQPVGSPLSLECTVEGTSNPNLYWYRQAAGRGLQLLFYSVGIGQISSEVPQNLSASRPQDRQFILSSKKLLLSDSGFYLCAWAGSGASTDTQYFGPGTRLTVL.

The genes are TRBV6-5 and TRBJ2-5; D not certain. The CDR3 sequence is 15 residues long. V lost 0 bases, J lost 8 bases, and 16 bases lay in between. Germline CDR1 reads MNHEY; CDR2 reads SVGAGI. In nucleotides, the CDR3 is TGTGCCAGCAGTTACTCGAGATGGACCAGCGATACCCAGTACTTC. This translates into CASSYSRWTSDTQYF.

This chain connects TRBV5-1 to TRBJ2-1; 11 nucleotides agree with TRBD1. The CDR3 covers 16 residues. Germline loops: CDR1 SGHRS, CDR2 YFSETQ. J gave up 10 bases and V 4 bases, and 13 bases lay outside the gene matches. The CDR3 loop reads CASSPGTGGLDLEQFF. The DNA of the CDR3 is TGCGCCAGCAGCCCCGGGACAGGGGGACTAGATCTCGAGCAGTTCTTC.

This clonotype appeared a few times. The CDR3 reads CSVDFRGGTGELFF. CDR3 in DNA: TGCAGCGTTGATTTCAGGGGAGGGACCGGGGAGCTGTTTTTT. The rearrangement joins TRBV29-1 to TRBJ2-2, with TRBD2 as a possible D gene (7 bases). Germline CDR1 is SQVTM and CDR2 is ANQGSEA. V was trimmed by 3 bases and J by 5 bases, leaving 13 bases between them. This CDR3 contains 14 residues.

The V gene is TRBV11-2, the J gene TRBJ2-3; D uncertain. Trimming removed 5 bases from V and 4 bases from J, with 7 bases in between. The CDR3 has 12 amino acids. Per the germline V gene, CDR1 is SGHAT and CDR2 is FQNNGV. The CDR3 protein is CASSPPSDTQYF. In DNA form, the CDR3 reads TGTGCCAGCAGCCCTCCATCAGATACGCAGTATTTT.

The chain employs TRBV5-1 and TRBJ2-1, with TRBD2 matching 11 bases. Trimming took 4 bases from V and 5 from J; bases not matched to a gene: 14. The germline gives CDR1 SGHRS, CDR2 YFSETQ. The CDR3 covers 18 residues. The CDR3 spells CASSLPASSGGADNEQFF. The CDR3, as DNA: TGCGCCAGCAGCCTCCCAGCGAGTAGCGGGGGGGCGGACAATGAGCAGTTCTTC.

The V and J genes are TRBV12-3 or TRBV12-4 and TRBJ2-5; TRBD2 aligns across 9 bases. This CDR3 has 15 residues. Trimming took 3 bases from V and 5 from J; bases not matched to a gene: 7. CDR3: CASSFGGGAGETQYF. The CDR3 DNA sequence: TGTGCCAGCAGTTTCGGCGGGGGGGCCGGGGAGACCCAGTACTTC.

The gene calls are TRBV28 and TRBJ2-3; 10 nucleotides line up with TRBD2. Losses at the gene ends were 3 bases for V and 6 bases for J; bases not matched to a gene: 9. In germline, CDR1 is MDHEN, CDR2 SYDVKM. The CDR3 length is 16 residues. CDR3: CASSFGLAGDGDTQYF. DNA of the CDR3: TGTGCCAGCAGTTTCGGTCTAGCGGGGGATGGGGATACGCAGTATTTT.

The chain has TRBV7-9 and TRBJ2-1; a possible D gene is TRBD1 (5 bases). Germline V gene data show CDR1 as SEHNR and CDR2 as FQNEAQ (reference sequence). There are 12 residues in the CDR3. V was clipped by 6 bases and J by 10 bases, with 13 bases between them. The chain's CDR3 is CASRIQGEEQFF. The CDR3, as DNA: TGTGCCAGCAGGATCCAGGGTGAAGAGCAGTTCTTC.

The chain uses TRBV12-3 or TRBV12-4 and TRBJ2-4; D may be TRBD2 (5 bases). The CDR3 is 15 residues long. Between the trimmed V and J ends, which lost 6 bases and 15 bases, there was a span of 27 bases. The CDR3: CASSPHEGVDGILYF. CDR3 sequence (DNA): TGTGCCAGCAGCCCCCATGAGGGAGTGGATGGGATACTGTACTTC.

CDR3 sequence (DNA): TGTGCCAGCCTTGGGGGAACAGATACGCAGTATTTT. The encoded protein is CASLGGTDTQYF. V gene TRBV27 combines with J gene TRBJ2-3, with D perhaps being TRBD1 or TRBD2 (5 bases each). Trimming removed 8 bases from V and 3 bases from J, with 9 bases in between. The CDR3 is 12 amino acids. Looked up from germline, CDR1 is MNHEY and CDR2 is SMNVEV (reference sequence).

This clonotype has just a few counts. This chain uses TRBV12-3 or TRBV12-4 with TRBJ2-3; 8 positions agree with TRBD2. After removal of 3 bases from V and 6 bases from J, the junction contained 8 bases not matched to a gene. The CDR3 is made up of 15 amino acids. In nucleotides, the CDR3 is TGTGCCAGCAGTTTCTCGCGGGGGGCCGAGGATACGCAGTATTTT. The encoded protein is CASSFSRGAEDTQYF.

CDR3 DNA: TGCAGTGCTAGAACATGGGGACACACCTTC. Translation: CSARTWGHTF. The chain carries TRBV20-1 and TRBJ1-2; D perhaps matches TRBD1 (5 bases). CDR3 length: 10 residues. The V end was cut by 2 bases, the J end by 12 bases, with 10 bases between. Germline values: CDR1 DFQATT, CDR2 SNEGSKA (reference sequence).